This T cell receptor (beta chain) was captured by sequencing in a study of blood T cells in healthy people across ages. Study-wide findings and caveats: The study could not conclusively compare naive and antigen-experienced cells, given its unsorted PBMCs. More naive CD4+ cells and higher diversity marked long-lived donors relative to aged donors.

Comments on this clonotype: Its antigen is as yet unknown. One end of the junction fails to match germline, which may point to a read error.

The authors ran a second PCR of about 6 to 11 cycles using a sample-barcoded 5' primer and a J-beta primer mix. Using its own MiXCR run on the 5' RACE reads, TCRdb lists one record per CDR3 protein. The table lists some 1,500,000 distinct CDR3 sequences, around 40% of them singletons. This CDR3 has 13 residues. Looked up from germline, CDR1 is MGHRA and CDR2 is YSYEKL. The authors extracted at least 6 micrograms of total RNA per sample. The TCR comes from a woman younger than 30 in good health. Sequencing was performed on blood. This chain uses TRBV4-1 with TRBJ2-5; D call uncertain. The CDR3 loop reads CASGQARLETQYF. The CDR3 bases are TGCGCCAGCGGCCAAGCACGCCTAGAGACCCAGTACTTC.